These T cell receptor beta chains were read from a single sample in a study of T cells in Graves' hyperthyroidism and ophthalmopathy. One entry per CDR3 protein, called by TCRdb with MiXCR from the multiplex PCR reads. The data hold around 500,000 distinct CDR3 sequences, with roughly 23% observed a single time. The sample taken for sequencing was blood. The receptors stem from a woman between 70 and 85 years old with Graves' ophthalmopathy. Both conserved end residues are part of each CDR3. The order of the fields is clone size, V gene, D gene, J gene, CDR3 length, CDR3 DNA, CDR3 protein. The D gene is left open where the match is weak. Some rows mark clone size as missing; the rest say once, few, many or name a class of expanded clone.

NA	TRBV30	NA	TRBJ2-1	12	TGTGCCTGGAGCGACTTGAACAATGAGCAGTTCTTC	CAWSDLNNEQFF
NA	TRBV7-2	NA	TRBJ2-6	14	TGTGCCAGCAGCCTACCGCCTGGGGCCAACGTCCTGACTTTC	CASSLPPGANVLTF
NA	TRBV29-1	TRBD2	TRBJ2-1	15	TGCAGCGTTCCTTCTCTAGCGGGAGGGAACAATGAGCAGTTCTTC	CSVPSLAGGNNEQFF
many	TRBV15	NA	TRBJ1-6	14	TGTGCCACCAGCAGAGGAGGGAAGAATTCACCCCTCCACTTT	CATSRGGKNSPLHF
NA	TRBV4-1	NA	TRBJ2-1	14	TGCGCCAGCAGCCAAGAAACAACCCCCCATGAGCAGTTCTTC	CASSQETTPHEQFF
NA	TRBV7-3	NA	TRBJ2-1	13	TGTGCCAGCAGGCCCCCTACTAGCTTGGAGCAGTTCTTC	CASRPPTSLEQFF
NA	TRBV20-1	NA	TRBJ2-3	16	TGCAGTGCTAGAGATTCGGGCGGGGAAAGCACAGATACGCAGTATTTT	CSARDSGGESTDTQYF
NA	TRBV4-1	NA	TRBJ1-5	16	TGCGCCAGCAGCCAAGAAGGGCGTCCCGGGGATCAGCCCCAGCATTTT	CASSQEGRPGDQPQHF
many	TRBV7-9	NA	TRBJ2-7	16	TGTGCCAGCAGTTCAGGACGGGGGCTAGCCTCCTACGAGCAGTACTTC	CASSSGRGLASYEQYF
NA	TRBV5-1	TRBD2	TRBJ2-1	16	TGCGCCAGCAGCTTTACTAGCGGGAGGACCTACAATGAGCAGTTCTTC	CASSFTSGRTYNEQFF
few	TRBV11-2	NA	TRBJ2-5	14	TGTGCCAGCAGCCAAAGTCCGGGATGGGAGACCCAGTACTTC	CASSQSPGWETQYF
NA	TRBV10-3	NA	TRBJ2-1	14	TGTGCCATCAGCCGGCCAGGAGGGGACAATGAGCAGTTCTTC	CAISRPGGDNEQFF
few	TRBV7-2	NA	TRBJ2-3	14	TGTGCCAGCAGCTTTAGCGCGTACACAGATACGCAGTATTTT	CASSFSAYTDTQYF
many	TRBV11-2	TRBD2	TRBJ2-4	16	TGTGCCAGCAGCGCCCGGACTAGCGGGAGAGACGGCATTCAGTACTTC	CASSARTSGRDGIQYF
few	TRBV7-2	NA	TRBJ2-2	13	TGTGCCAGCAGTCAACTCCTCACCGGGGAGCTGTTTTTT	CASSQLLTGELFF
NA	TRBV11-1	NA	TRBJ2-3	15	TGTGCCAGCAGCCCCGACGGATTGGTCACAGATACGCAGTATTTT	CASSPDGLVTDTQYF